What follows is one TCR beta chain and its context. What it binds is not known. These data originate in a study of vaccination effects on CD4 cells after COVID-19. Study at large: After the second dose, samples were taken at median day 72. General observations from the study: Marked clonal contraction of both clone types appeared late after vaccination.

The assay was immunoSEQ multiplex PCR, and TCRdb's table has in-frame clones only and misses some. Of nearly 30,000 clones listed, roughly 71% were seen once; the top ten hold 17%. ViraFEST assay sequencing came after antigen-specific CD4+ T cells were expanded with viral peptide pools. Having been cultured for about ten days, the cells underwent CD4+ T cell isolation. Participants completed two doses of the BNT162b2 or mRNA-1273 vaccine. Days 3 and 7 were when half the medium was replaced with IL-2 medium. CDR3 length: 15 residues. From germline, CDR1 is LNHDA and CDR2 SQIVND (reference sequence). Between the trimmed V and J ends, which lost 5 bases and 0 bases, there was a span of 11 bases.

The source of this sequence is a human donor who received a COVID-19 vaccine. The rearrangement joins TRBV19 to TRBJ1-5; D is unresolved. Sequencing used CD4+ T cells from PBMCs cultured with HCoV-OC43 spike peptides, obtained after COVID-19 vaccination. Subset indicated: HCoV-OC43 spike overlapping peptide pool stimulation. CDR3 amino acids: CASSPGPYSNQPQHF. Written as DNA, the CDR3 is TGTGCCAGTAGTCCAGGACCGTATAGCAATCAGCCCCAGCATTTT.